The 10 T cell receptor beta chains reported below all come from one sample, sequenced in a study of blood T cell repertoires in COVID-19. Profiled with immunoSEQ multiplex PCR; TCRdb holds only in-frame clones, not every one. This table holds a few hundred thousand clones, around 93% found once. The sample taken for sequencing was PBMCs or T cells enriched from blood (not recorded which). The receptors stem from a human donor in a cohort exposed to, infected with or recovered from COVID-19 (not recorded which). The donor label of this sample is uncertain.

The V and J genes are TRBV20-1 and TRBJ1-5, with D tentatively TRBD1 (5 bases). The CDR3 runs to 16 residues. The V and J ends lost 3 bases and 6 bases respectively, with 21 bases between them. Germline values: CDR1 DFQATT, CDR2 SNEGSKA (reference sequence). The CDR3 DNA sequence: TGCAGTGCTAGTACGGGGGTTCAGGGTGCTCGTCAGCCCCAGCATTTT. Amino acids: CSASTGVQGARQPQHF.

This rearrangement joins TRBV6-5 to TRBJ2-5; 7 positions agree with TRBD2. CDR3 length equals 15 residues. J lost 5 bases, V lost 6 bases, and 12 bases had no gene match. The V gene's germline CDR1 is MNHEY and CDR2 SVGAGI. The CDR3 nucleotides read TGTGCCAGCAGCACGGGGAGGGGAGGATTGGAGACCCAGTACTTC. It yields the protein CASSTGRGGLETQYF.

The V and J genes are TRBV9 and TRBJ2-3; D possibly corresponds to TRBD1 (6 bases). From germline, CDR1 is SGDLS and CDR2 YYNGEE. The CDR3 has 14 residues. V was trimmed by 6 bases and J by 0 bases, leaving 11 bases between them. The DNA of the CDR3 is TGTGCCAGCAATAGGGACATAAGCACAGATACGCAGTATTTT. Its protein is CASNRDISTDTQYF. The whole variable domain, filled in from reference TRBV9 and TRBJ2-3, reads DSGVTQTPKHLITATGQRVTLRCSPRSGDLSVYWYQQSLDQGLQFLIQYYNGEERAKGNILERFSAQQFPDLHSELNLSSLELGDSALYFCASNRDISTDTQYFGPGTRLTVL.

V usage is TRBV23-1 and J usage is TRBJ1-1; perhaps TRBD1 as D (5 bases). TRBV23-1 is labeled an ORF, and its function is uncertain. V lost 0 bases, J lost 1 base, and 15 bases lay in between. The CDR3 loop spans 17 amino acids. In DNA, the CDR3 is TGCGCCAGCAGTCAATCTCAAGATGACAGAAAGAACACTGAAGCTTTCTTT. This encodes CASSQSQDDRKNTEAFF.

This chain uses TRBV7-2 with TRBJ1-5; TRBD1 might be the D (5 bases). Germline loops: CDR1 SGHTA, CDR2 FQGNSA. Trimming pared 1 base from V and 3 bases from J, leaving 13 bases between. The CDR3 runs to 16 residues. The CDR3 here is CASSLGVGRVNQPQHF. The CDR3 nucleotides read TGTGCCAGCAGCTTAGGGGTGGGGCGAGTCAATCAGCCCCAGCATTTT. Filled out from reference TRBV7-2 and TRBJ1-5, the complete variable domain reads GAGVSQSPSNKVTEKGKDVELRCDPISGHTALYWYRQSLGQGLEFLIYFQGNSAPDKSGLPSDRFSAERTGGSVSTLTIQRTQQEDSAVYLCASSLGVGRVNQPQHFGDGTRLSIL.

The V call is TRBV6-5, the J call TRBJ1-2; D not certain. Germline CDR1 and CDR2: MNHEY and SVGAGI. V lost 6 bases to trimming and J lost 3 bases, with 14 bases between them. The CDR3 has 14 residues. The CDR3 sequence: CASSPDGGDYGYTF. CDR3 in DNA: TGTGCCAGCAGCCCGGACGGAGGCGACTATGGCTACACCTTC.

The V and J genes are TRBV28 and TRBJ1-2; no definite D call. Trimming removed 4 bases from V and 10 bases from J, with 10 bases in between. Germline V lookup: CDR1 MDHEN, CDR2 SYDVKM. The length of the CDR3 is 11 residues. CDR3 bases: TGTGCCAGCAGTTCCCGGAGGGACTACACCTTC. Translation: CASSSRRDYTF.

The rearrangement links TRBV5-4 to TRBJ2-1; a possible D gene is TRBD1 (6 bases). The CDR3 consists of 16 residues. Germline lookup yields CDR1 SGHNT and CDR2 YYREEE (reference sequence). Trimming took 4 bases from V and 6 from J, leaving 20 bases between them. The CDR3 sequence: CASSLQGPSKGNEQFF. For the CDR3, the DNA is TGTGCCAGCAGCCTACAGGGACCCTCCAAAGGCAATGAGCAGTTCTTC.

CDR3 protein: CASSTPISGGADNEQFF. The CDR3 DNA reads TGTGCCAGCAGCACTCCCATTAGCGGGGGGGCGGACAATGAGCAGTTCTTC. The chain combines TRBV9 with TRBJ2-1; the match to TRBD2 covers 11 bases. Germline assignment: CDR1 SGDLS and CDR2 YYNGEE. The V gene end was trimmed by 4 bases and the J gene end by 5 bases; junction bases not matched to a gene: 11. CDR3 size: 17 residues.

The V and J genes are TRBV7-9 and TRBJ1-6; D not resolved. Trimming pared 4 bases from V and 4 bases from J, leaving 8 bases between. The CDR3 extends over 14 amino acids. Germline V CDR1 and CDR2: SEHNR, FQNEAQ (reference sequence). CDR3 region: CASSSLGYNSPLHF. CDR3 coding DNA: TGTGCCAGCAGCTCGCTCGGGTATAATTCACCCCTCCACTTT.